This TCR beta chain is from a study of blood T cell repertoires in COVID-19. Study-wide background: Collection of acute and convalescent COVID-19 samples took place in the United States, Italy and Spain. T cells, B-cell-depleted T cells, or PBMCs supplied cDNA or gDNA.

Germline V gene sequence: CDR1 SGHAT, CDR2 FQNNGV. The ends lost 5 bases at V and 0 bases at J; junction bases unmatched: 12. The CDR3 has 18 residues. In the original analysis: Amplification with reference gene primers provided the estimates of nucleated cell counts. Measured with immunoSEQ multiplex PCR; TCRdb has only the in-frame clones, and not every one. V and J calls and clone size are given by that table; D and trimming were obtained from the DNA. The table shows about 160,000 clones, with approximately 75% occurring only once. V is TRBV11-2 and J is TRBJ1-4; TRBD1 aligns across 7 bases. The specimen sequenced was peripheral blood. This sequence originates from a human donor in a cohort sampled during active COVID-19. The CDR3 coding sequence is TGTGCCAGCAGCCCCGCGACAGGGCTCCCCGCAACTAATGAAAAACTGTTTTTT. Encoded protein: CASSPATGLPATNEKLFF. The full variable domain, with the rest looked up from reference TRBV11-2 and TRBJ1-4, is EAGVAQSPRYKIIEKRQSVAFWCNPISGHATLYWYQQILGQGPKLLIQFQNNGVVDDSQLPKDRFSAERLKGVDSTLKIQPAKLEDSAVYLCASSPATGLPATNEKLFFGSGTQLSVL.